This paragraph reports one T cell receptor beta chain. The target of this receptor is not known. No base-level quality is on record; no much larger clone is a single base apart. The germline V gene yields SGDLS for CDR1 and YYNGEE for CDR2. The CDR3 runs 17 amino acids, cysteine and phenylalanine included. CDR3 DNA is the only sequence kept; it has 51 bases, read in frame from the first base. Trimming takes 0 bases off V and 4 bases off J; junction bases not matched to a gene: 12. The data were taken from a study of cytomegalovirus exposure and HLA in healthy donors (dated by TCRdb to 2016 to 2017). As for the study more broadly: In an earlier analysis of roughly 590 of the donors, about 270 Gb of sequence data and some 120 million unique TCR beta sequences from 150 million to 200 million T cells were reported. Roughly 300 gigabases of sequencing data and roughly 80 million unique TCR sequences made up an early release that covered approximately 650 HLA-typed donors. Of the roughly 400 genotyped donors, roughly 80% fell in the genetic ancestry cluster associated with self-reported Caucasian donors. The study aimed to test whether signatures of past pathogen exposure could be identified by cataloging public T cell receptors. The study used immunosequencing to profile the T cell repertoires of 666 subjects and linked those repertoires to cytomegalovirus serostatus. A separate validation cohort of approximately 130 different subjects was used in addition to the 666-subject first cohort. To predict cytomegalovirus infection status, the study brought together high-throughput TCR immunosequencing, statistical association of individual TCRs with disease status, and machine learning. To study patterns of TCR occurrence, a later analysis re-analyzed previously published TCR beta repertoires from 550 to 800 donors and added high-resolution HLA genotyping. Rather than using new phenotypic data, the later analysis identified candidate immune exposures from TCR beta sequences and from how often those sequences occurred across donors. In an earlier analysis of roughly 580 of the donors, high-throughput TCR beta sequencing was used to judge whether each TCR beta V gene segment behaved as functional or pseudogenic. Donor age, sex, ethnicity and CMV serostatus were compiled alongside the repertoire data. A later genetic analysis took genome-wide SNP genotypes for about three fifths of the roughly 700 donors and used that subset as a discovery cohort. Every discovery cohort repertoire had been produced on one sequencing platform. Class I and class II HLA loci were covered by the typing at four-digit resolution. Typing coverage differed by locus: A, B, C, DRB1 and DQB1 were typed in roughly 620-630 donors, DQA1 in about 510, DPA1 in approximately 610, and DPB1 in approximately 450. Four to six DR-DQ haplotypes were handled as single units for association and clustering because linkage in the cohort was strong. Among 350 to 400 genotyped donors of the cohort, an average of around 240,000 unique TCR beta nucleotide sequences were sequenced per donor, roughly 18% of them non-productive. The full study reports these points: In a later analysis, 15,000 to 20,000 TCR beta sequences were associated with specific HLA alleles at a false discovery rate of 0.05. Linkage disequilibrium might explain the correlated functional status among segregating V segments, but an unknown experimental factor could not be excluded. In a later analysis, the rate of TCR association differed among HLA loci, with DRB1 alleles having the most associated TCRs and HLA-C alleles having the fewest. Because counts were too low, approximately 15 rarely observed V segments, including chromosome 9 orphons, were excluded from the earlier analysis of about 500 of the donors. In a later analysis, several top co-occurrence clusters were reported to appear linked to parvovirus B19, influenza, CMV and Epstein-Barr virus. A later genetic analysis associated a missense DCLRE1C variant with V-gene and J-gene trimming of TCR beta chains, and an independent cohort replicated the association. When HLA alleles, especially DR and DQ, strongly co-occurred, attributing TCR associations to individual alleles was difficult. In a later genetic analysis, fewer N-insertions in productive TCRs were reported among donors in an Asian-associated ancestry cluster than the approximately 670-donor mean. A cluster of highly shared sequence variants was judged likely to be a technical artifact of the sequencing pipeline. Because some donors lacked HLA typing at each locus, the association tests relied only on the typed subset. In a later analysis, HLA-associated TCR beta chains showed more clonal expansion and lower generation probabilities than non-associated chains that were equally common. The authors suggested that the approach could potentially be generalized to other disease states and immunological phenotypes. In the study, some 180 TCR beta chains were listed as associated with cytomegalovirus. In vitro tests confirmed that a few of the cytomegalovirus-associated TCR beta chains recognize cytomegalovirus antigens. A further reported finding was that TCR beta sequences accurately predicted the HLA-A and HLA-B alleles for most subjects in the first cohort. The classifier was reported to diagnose cytomegalovirus status with high specificity and sensitivity in both the original cohort and the validation cohort. Most TCR sequences were seen in very few donors, while some public TCRs were found in many individuals. The only immune exposure information available for the cohort was CMV serostatus. In an earlier analysis of some 540 of the donors, most TCR beta V segments appeared in productive rearrangements about 87% or about 30% of the time, broadly matching IMGT annotations. This cohort had only TCR beta chains sequenced, and the lack of alpha or paired-chain data limited which features could be detected. Because the 87-base-pair reads could not distinguish some IMGT-functional V segments, including TRBV6-2 and TRBV6-3, those segments were excluded. Roughly uniform sequencing depth across donors was assumed in presence/absence analyses, although this assumption may not hold. According to a later analysis, most CMV-associated TCR beta chains appeared to be HLA-restricted, and the HLA associations seemed to be driven largely by CMV exposure.

The library was built by means of the immunoSEQ multiplex PCR assay. The multiplex PCR relied on a mix of 60 forward primers for TCR Vbeta segments and 13 reverse primers for TCR Jbeta segments. The CDR3 region of rearranged TCR beta genes was amplified from genomic DNA with a multiplex PCR assay. The Illumina HiSeq System was used to sequence the amplified TCR beta libraries as 87-base-pair reads. The source study handled its data this way. In a later analysis, tens of millions of unique TCR beta chains were counted across the roughly 700 repertoires, and approximately 11 million of these chains were shared by at least two donors. Raw reads were error-corrected and collapsed into unique sequences by a nearest-neighbor algorithm in which closely related sequences were merged to remove PCR and sequencing errors. V, D and J gene segments were assigned by aligning CDR3 sequences to IMGT reference sequences. For a sequence to be retained, a match of at least six nucleotides to both a V gene segment and a J gene segment was required. Rearrangements were called productive when the CDR3 lacked stop codons and stayed in frame with V and J; all others were non-productive. Following IMGT convention, CDR3 was defined as the stretch from the second conserved V-encoded cysteine up to the conserved J-encoded phenylalanine. In an earlier analysis of approximately 590 of the donors, sequences lacking an unambiguous match to a single V gene segment were excluded. An earlier analysis of 587 of the donors classified V segments as functional when productive rearrangements were above 56.7% and as segregating when the standard deviation between donors was above 5%. To diagnose cytomegalovirus status from the catalog of TCR beta chain sequences, a statistical classification framework was built. In a later analysis, TCR nucleotide sequences were compared against IMGT/GENE-DB human TR gene sequences so that V and J genes could be assigned. Using the TCRdist pipeline, a later analysis assigned CDR3 sequences along with most-parsimonious VDJ recombination scenarios. In a later analysis, each TCR beta chain was defined by its CDR3 amino acid sequence together with its V-gene family, and reads lacking a unique V-gene family were excluded. As a way to deal with suspected cross-contamination and a sequencing artifact, a later analysis dropped 450 to 600 nucleotide sequences that were highly shared and had low generation probability. For each public chain, a later analysis derived a clonal expansion index from normalized ranks of inferred template counts within each repertoire. Generation probabilities in a later analysis came from a VDJ recombination model fitted to out-of-frame rearrangements, and those results were checked against IGoR. In a later analysis, hypergeometric tests were used to score TCR-TCR, TCR-HLA and TCR-CMV co-occurrence, with a repertoire-size bias correction applied to TCR pairs. False discovery rates were estimated in a later analysis by permuting HLA or CMV assignments 20 times. In a later analysis, co-occurring TCRs were grouped with DBSCAN, and TCRdist sequence similarity was added when clustering was performed within HLA-allele-positive subsets. Co-occurrence clustering excluded repertoires with fewer than 30,000 or more than 120,000 public chains, plus five with anomalous nucleotide sharing. TCRdb took over this immuneACCESS table, retaining in-frame rearrangements with V and J assigned. Such tables are incomplete; in checked studies, under half of the missing clones stem from an unresolved V gene, and the remainder is unexplained. That table furnishes V, J and clone size, whereas the DNA furnished D and trimming. For this sample there are more than 250,000 clones; approximately 90% appear just once. About 2% of the sample rests with the top ten.

In total, approximately 610 healthy bone marrow donors made up the cohort. All cohort members were sampled while nominally healthy, although unrecorded immune exposures were likely present. The donor tested CMV seronegative, placing the donor among the approximately 360 seronegative members of the cohort. A peripheral blood sample was provided by each donor, and peripheral blood mononuclear cells were used for TCR beta sequencing. The Qiagen DNeasy Blood Extraction Kit was used to extract genomic DNA from the blood cell samples. Rearrangement joined TRBV9 to TRBJ2-5, with TRBD2 matching 7 junction bases. The sequenced sample consisted of PBMCs. This receptor was obtained from a woman in her late teens or twenties in good health and CMV-seronegative. For the CDR3, the sequence is CASSVEGVGGGAETQYF. The DNA is TGTGCCAGCAGCGTAGAAGGAGTCGGGGGAGGGGCAGAGACCCAGTACTTC.